These 27 T cell receptor beta chains came from one sample sequenced in a study of cytotoxic CD8 clonotypes in ibrutinib-treated CLL. The assay was immunoSEQ multiplex PCR, and TCRdb's table has in-frame clones only and misses some. The sample holds 130,000 or so clones, around 85% seen once. The sequencing here drew on PBMCs, taken after 24 months of ibrutinib treatment. Receptors were obtained from a human donor with chronic lymphocytic leukemia.

The chain uses TRBV5-1 and TRBJ2-3; D is possibly TRBD2 (6 bases). In germline, CDR1 is SGHRS, CDR2 YFSETQ. This CDR3 is 13 amino acids long. Trimming pared 7 bases from V and 1 base from J, leaving 10 bases between. The CDR3 sequence is CASHSGGTDTQYF. The CDR3 nucleotides read TGCGCCAGCCACTCGGGGGGCACAGATACGCAGTATTTT.

This chain links TRBV7-9 with TRBJ1-6, with D hard to call. The CDR3 sequence is 15 residues long. Germline assignment: CDR1 SEHNR and CDR2 FQNEAQ (reference sequence). Trimming took 0 bases from V and 7 from J, leaving 10 bases between them. As DNA, the CDR3 is TGTGCCAGCAGCTTAGCAACCAGCTTAAATTCACCCCTCCACTTT. Protein sequence: CASSLATSLNSPLHF. The full variable domain, in which reference TRBV7-9 and TRBJ1-6 provide the parts outside the CDR3, is DTGVSQNPRHKITKRGQNVTFRCDPISEHNRLYWYRQTLGQGPEFLTYFQNEAQLEKSRLLSDRFSAERPKGSFSTLEIQRTEQGDSAMYLCASSLATSLNSPLHFGNGTRLTVT.

V and J are TRBV29-1 and TRBJ2-7, with 9 nucleotides matching TRBD1. Germline assignment: CDR1 SQVTM and CDR2 ANQGSEA. The J segment lost 4 bases and the V segment lost 5 bases, leaving 9 bases of the junction unmatched. The CDR3 has 14 amino acids. The CDR3 loop reads CSVLGGQGSYEQYF. CDR3 coding DNA: TGCAGCGTTTTGGGAGGACAGGGGAGTTACGAGCAGTACTTC.

The chain links TRBV19 to TRBJ2-5; D may be TRBD2 (6 bases). Germline CDR1 reads LNHDA; CDR2 reads SQIVND (reference sequence). V shed 8 bases and J shed 0 bases, with 13 bases lying between them. CDR3 size: 14 residues. The CDR3 coding sequence is TGTGCCAGTCTAGGGACTTATCACCAAGAGACCCAGTACTTC. Amino acid sequence: CASLGTYHQETQYF.

The genes are TRBV10-3 and TRBJ1-1, with TRBD1 identical over 7 bases. CDR1 is ENHRY, CDR2 SYGVKD, per germline. V shed 6 bases and J 6 bases; nucleotides not matched to a gene: 13. The length of the CDR3 is 15 residues. CDR3 nucleotides: TGTGCCATCAGCCCGACATCCGGAACAGGGGCTGAAGCTTTCTTT. This sequence encodes CAISPTSGTGAEAFF.

The V and J genes are TRBV4-1 and TRBJ2-7; D remains ambiguous. The CDR3 totals 15 residues. The germline CDR1 and CDR2 sequences are MGHRA and YSYEKL. Trimming pared 0 bases from V and 1 base from J, leaving 10 bases between. The CDR3 here is CASSQEPADSYEQYF. CDR3 in DNA: TGCGCCAGCAGCCAAGAACCCGCGGATTCCTACGAGCAGTACTTC.

The chain is built from TRBV4-3 and TRBJ2-7, with 16 positions matching TRBD2. CDR1 and CDR2 from the germline V gene are LGHNA and YSLEER. The V and J ends lost 3 bases and 0 bases, in that order; junction bases with no gene match: 2. The CDR3 consists of 17 residues. The CDR3 protein is CASSQGLAGGSSYEQYF. Here the CDR3 DNA reads TGCGCCAGCAGCCAGGGACTAGCGGGAGGGTCCTCCTACGAGCAGTACTTC.

The V call is TRBV18, the J call TRBJ2-3, with 7 bases aligning to TRBD1. Germline V gene lookup returns CDR1 KGHSH and CDR2 LQKENI. The ends lost 3 bases at V and 0 bases at J; junction bases unmatched: 6. The CDR3 runs 16 residues. The CDR3 here is CASSPLQGKSTDTQYF. The CDR3 DNA is TGTGCCAGCTCACCCTTACAGGGGAAAAGCACAGATACGCAGTATTTT. The full variable domain, completed using reference TRBV18 and TRBJ2-3, is NAGVMQNPRHLVRRRGQEARLRCSPMKGHSHVYWYRQLPEEGLKFMVYLQKENIIDESGMPKERFSAEFPKEGPSILRIQQVVRGDSAAYFCASSPLQGKSTDTQYFGPGTRLTVL.

In the case of this clone: Other DNA sequences in this specimen translate into the identical CDR3. The chain carries TRBV14 and TRBJ2-3, with unresolved D. Germline V gene data show CDR1 as SGHDN and CDR2 as FVKESK. The CDR3 is made up of 11 amino acids. V lost 5 bases, J lost 2 bases, and 2 bases lay in between. In DNA form, the CDR3 reads TGTGCCAGCAGCTACACAGATACGCAGTATTTT. It is translated as CASSYTDTQYF.

As concerns this clone: A far larger clone is just one base off, so this is likely a read error. V and J are TRBV5-1 and TRBJ2-7; 8 bases are shared with TRBD1. The CDR3 covers 14 residues. CDR1 is SGHRS and CDR2 is YFSETQ in the germline V gene. V gave up 6 bases and J gave up 6 bases; unmatched junction bases: 11. CDR3 coding DNA: TGCGCCAGCAACCTTTTGACAGGGGCTCCCGAGCAGTACTTC. The encoded protein is CASNLLTGAPEQYF.

In its sample, this clone was seen once. This chain uses TRBV4-1 with TRBJ2-5; D is possibly TRBD2 (6 bases). V lost 4 bases to trimming and J lost 4 bases, with 16 bases between them. This CDR3 has 15 residues. In germline, CDR1 is MGHRA, CDR2 YSYEKL. CDR3 region: CASSRVKLAGETQYF. In DNA form, the CDR3 reads TGCGCCAGCAGCCGGGTCAAACTAGCCGGAGAGACCCAGTACTTC.

The chain recombines TRBV28 with TRBJ2-1, with D perhaps being TRBD1 or TRBD2 (6 bases each). V lost 6 bases, J lost 9 bases, and 15 bases lay in between. The CDR3 runs 13 residues. CDR1 is MDHEN and CDR2 is SYDVKM in the germline V gene. This chain's CDR3 is CASRETGGIEQFF. For the CDR3, the DNA is TGTGCCAGCAGAGAAACCGGGGGCATTGAGCAGTTCTTC.

The chain combines TRBV7-9 with TRBJ2-5; D is perhaps TRBD1 (6 bases). The DNA end lines up better with TRBJ2-7; the J call may be wrong. The CDR3 runs to 15 residues. Germline V gene lookup returns CDR1 SEHNR and CDR2 FQNEAQ (reference sequence). The CDR3 sequence is CASSHQGPPLDEQYF. Here the CDR3 DNA reads TGTGCCAGCAGCCATCAGGGGCCTCCCCTCGACGAGCAGTACTTC.

The V call is TRBV21-1, the J call TRBJ2-1; no DNA check was done on the table's D call, TRBD1. TRBV21-1 corresponds to a pseudogene. The CDR3 is 16 amino acids. The CDR3 region is CAGRGPRDTYHNEQFF. In nucleotides, the CDR3 is TGTGCCGGCCGCGGCCCCCGGGACACGTATCACAATGAGCAGTTCTTC.

The J gene is TRBJ1-2, the V gene TRBV7-2; 8 bases agree with TRBD1. Germline loops: CDR1 SGHTA, CDR2 FQGNSA. Trimming took 8 bases from V and 0 from J; bases not matched to a gene: 5. The CDR3 contains 14 residues. The CDR3 DNA reads as TGTGCCAGCCGCCGGGACAGGACTAACTATGGCTACACCTTC. Encoded protein: CASRRDRTNYGYTF.

V gene TRBV19 combines with J gene TRBJ1-6; D is unclear. Trimming pared 5 bases from V and 8 bases from J, leaving 13 bases between. The CDR3 extends over 14 amino acids. Per the germline V gene, CDR1 is LNHDA and CDR2 is SQIVND (reference sequence). The CDR3 loop reads CASSSNAVYSPLHF. The CDR3 region has the DNA TGTGCCAGTAGTTCGAACGCCGTTTATTCACCCCTCCACTTT.

This rearrangement joins TRBV9 to TRBJ2-1, with TRBD2 matching over 15 bases. The germline CDR1 and CDR2 sequences are SGDLS and YYNGEE. Losses at the gene ends were 2 bases for V and 10 bases for J; bases not matched to a gene: 7. The CDR3 length is 16 residues. CDR3 region: CASSVSGLAGGREQFF. DNA of the CDR3: TGTGCCAGCAGCGTCTCCGGACTAGCGGGAGGGCGCGAGCAGTTCTTC.

The chain couples TRBV5-4 to TRBJ2-1; 8 bases match TRBD2. The CDR3 loop spans 16 amino acids. V lost 1 base, J lost 2 bases, and 5 bases stayed unmatched. Germline CDR1 and CDR2: SGHNT and YYREEE (reference sequence). The CDR3 is CASSLLAGLAYNEQFF. Here the CDR3 DNA reads TGTGCCAGCAGCTTGTTAGCGGGATTAGCCTACAATGAGCAGTTCTTC.

This chain joins TRBV7-3 and TRBJ2-1; 8 bases are a match to TRBD2. The V segment lost 5 bases and the J segment 2 bases; nucleotides outside the gene matches: 5. CDR3 length: 15 amino acids. The germline CDR1 and CDR2 sequences are SGHTA and FQGTGA. The CDR3 DNA sequence: TGTGCCAGCAGCCCCGGACTAGCAGCCTACAATGAGCAGTTCTTC. It is translated as CASSPGLAAYNEQFF.

The J gene is TRBJ2-1, the V gene TRBV6-5; 9 positions match TRBD2. Per germline, CDR1 MNHEY and CDR2 SVGAGI. The CDR3 extends over 15 amino acids. J lost 3 bases, V lost 6 bases, and 6 bases had no gene match. The CDR3 loop is CASSKTSGSYNEQFF. CDR3 nucleotide sequence: TGTGCCAGCAGCAAGACTAGCGGCAGCTACAATGAGCAGTTCTTC.

V and J are TRBV11-2 and TRBJ2-7; either TRBD1 or TRBD2 may supply D (5 bases each). The V gene's germline CDR1 is SGHAT and CDR2 FQNNGV. There are 14 residues in the CDR3. The V end was cut by 6 bases, the J end by 3 bases, with 15 bases between. The CDR3 reads CASRKLTGLYEQYF. The CDR3, as DNA: TGTGCCAGCAGGAAACTGACGGGGCTCTACGAGCAGTACTTC.

This clone was found a few times. The V and J genes are TRBV5-1 and TRBJ1-4; D is undetermined. The germline V gene has CDR1 SGHRS and CDR2 YFSETQ. This CDR3 is built from 15 residues. Trimming shortened V by 4 bases and J by 4 bases, and 14 bases separated the two germline ends. Written as DNA, the CDR3 is TGCGCCAGCAGCACCCTGCCGGGAAATAATGAAAAACTGTTTTTT. This encodes CASSTLPGNNEKLFF. Together with reference TRBV5-1 and TRBJ1-4, the CDR3 gives the full variable domain: KAGVTQTPRYLIKTRGQQVTLSCSPISGHRSVSWYQQTPGQGLQFLFEYFSETQRNKGNFPGRFSGRQFSNSRSEMNVSTLELGDSALYLCASSTLPGNNEKLFFGSGTQLSVL.

The rearrangement links TRBV10-3 to TRBJ2-7; D gene unclear. In germline, CDR1 is ENHRY, CDR2 SYGVKD. V was cut by 0 bases and J by 6 bases, with 3 bases left in between. The length of the CDR3 is 11 residues. CDR3 DNA sequence: TGTGCCATCAGTGAGTCGAGCGAGCAGTACTTC. Translated, it gives CAISESSEQYF.

V usage is TRBV2 and J usage is TRBJ1-6, with 9 bases fitting TRBD1. Germline lookup yields CDR1 SNHLY and CDR2 FYNNEI. Unmatched junction bases numbered 8, after V lost 10 bases and J lost 7 bases. This CDR3 spans 14 amino acids. The CDR3 spells CATSGTGSNSPLHF. The CDR3 coding sequence is TGTGCCACCTCCGGGACAGGGTCAAATTCACCCCTCCACTTT.

The chain links TRBV30 to TRBJ1-6, with TRBD1 matching over 9 bases. The CDR3 consists of 12 residues. CDR1 and CDR2 (germline): GTSNPN, SVGIG (reference sequence). V shed 7 bases and J 7 bases; nucleotides not matched to a gene: 2. The CDR3 region is CALDRGNSPLHF. The CDR3 nucleotides read TGTGCCTTGGACAGGGGAAATTCACCCCTCCACTTT.

The chain joins TRBV7-2 to TRBJ1-5; D is unclear. Germline-derived CDR1 and CDR2 are SGHTA and FQGNSA. The CDR3 extends over 17 amino acids. V dropped 1 base and J dropped 0 bases, with 13 bases sitting between them. CDR3 loop: CASSLVSNPNSNQPQHF. DNA for the CDR3: TGTGCCAGCAGCTTAGTCTCAAATCCCAATAGCAATCAGCCCCAGCATTTT.

The chain carries TRBV9 and TRBJ2-7, with TRBD2 matching over 11 bases. The germline V gene has CDR1 SGDLS and CDR2 YYNGEE. V lost 4 bases, J lost 4 bases, and 4 bases stayed unmatched. The CDR3 is 14 amino acids. The CDR3 sequence is CASSIAGGLYEQYF. In DNA, the CDR3 is TGTGCCAGCAGCATAGCGGGGGGGCTGTACGAGCAGTACTTC.